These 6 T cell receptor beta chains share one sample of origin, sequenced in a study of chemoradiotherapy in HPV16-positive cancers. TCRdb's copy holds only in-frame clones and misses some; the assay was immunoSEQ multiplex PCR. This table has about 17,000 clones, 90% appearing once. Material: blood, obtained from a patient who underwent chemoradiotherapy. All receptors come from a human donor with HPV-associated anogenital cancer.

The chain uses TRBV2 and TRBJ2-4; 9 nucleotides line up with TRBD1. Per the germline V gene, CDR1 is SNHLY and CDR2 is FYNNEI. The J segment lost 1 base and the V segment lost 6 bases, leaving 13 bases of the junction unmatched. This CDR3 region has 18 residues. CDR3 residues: CASRPTGGAGKAKNIQYF. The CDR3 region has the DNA TGTGCCAGCAGGCCTACAGGGGGCGCGGGAAAGGCCAAAAACATTCAGTACTTC.

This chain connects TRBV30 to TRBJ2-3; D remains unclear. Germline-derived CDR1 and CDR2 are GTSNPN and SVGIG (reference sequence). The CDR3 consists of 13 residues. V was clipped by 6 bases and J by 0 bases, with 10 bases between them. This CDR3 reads CACAGTSTDTQYF. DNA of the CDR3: TGTGCCTGCGCTGGAACTAGCACAGATACGCAGTATTTT.

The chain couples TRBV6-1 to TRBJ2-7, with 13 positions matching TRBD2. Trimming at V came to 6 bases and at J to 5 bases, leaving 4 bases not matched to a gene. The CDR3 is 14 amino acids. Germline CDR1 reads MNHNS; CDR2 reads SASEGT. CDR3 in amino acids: CASRTSGGADEQYF. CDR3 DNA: TGTGCCAGCAGAACTAGCGGGGGGGCGGACGAGCAGTACTTC.

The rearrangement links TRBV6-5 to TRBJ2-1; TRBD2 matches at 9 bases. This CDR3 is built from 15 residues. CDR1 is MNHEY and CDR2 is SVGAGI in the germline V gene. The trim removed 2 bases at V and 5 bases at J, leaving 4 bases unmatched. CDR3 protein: CASSYTIAGDNEQFF. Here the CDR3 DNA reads TGTGCCAGCAGTTACACCATAGCGGGGGACAATGAGCAGTTCTTC.

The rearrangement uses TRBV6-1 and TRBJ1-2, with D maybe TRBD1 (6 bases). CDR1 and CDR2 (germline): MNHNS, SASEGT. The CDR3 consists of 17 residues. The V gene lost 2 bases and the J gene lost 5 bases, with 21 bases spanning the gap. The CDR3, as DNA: TGTGCCAGCAGTGAAAGGGGGACCGGGGCGAATATATATGGCTACACCTTC. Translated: CASSERGTGANIYGYTF.

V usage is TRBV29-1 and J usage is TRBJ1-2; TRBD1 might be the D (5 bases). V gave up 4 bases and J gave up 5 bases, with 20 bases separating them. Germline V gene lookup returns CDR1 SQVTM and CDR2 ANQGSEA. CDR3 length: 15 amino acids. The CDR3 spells CSVGERDSPLYGYTF. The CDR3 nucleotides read TGCAGCGTTGGTGAAAGGGACTCGCCCCTATATGGCTACACCTTC.